Listed here are 25 T cell receptor beta chains from one sample, sequenced in a study of regulatory T cells in long-lasting Graves disease. Arm-PCR of CDR3 regions and iRepertoire HTBI primers were the basis on which TCR beta libraries were built. Each CDR3 protein is one row after TCRdb ran MiXCR on the multiplex PCR reads. This table holds about 540,000 distinct CDR3 sequences, around an eighth found once. This sample's time point: newly diagnosed GD, antithyroid drugs for less than 3 months. PBMC RNA was the source of the TCR library. The same specimen was also included in a second study, on T cells in Graves' hyperthyroidism and ophthalmopathy.

The sample in question was peripheral blood mononuclear cells (PBMCs), obtained at new diagnosis, from a patient treated with antithyroid drugs. These receptor sequences come from a man aged 25-45 years with Graves disease.

This clonotype was seen many times. The chain combines TRBV6-1 with TRBJ2-1; TRBD2 aligns across 14 bases. The V and J ends lost 5 bases and 8 bases, in that order; junction bases with no gene match: 5. CDR1 and CDR2 (germline): MNHNS, SASEGT. There are 15 residues in the CDR3. This CDR3 reads CASSPGLAGDDEQFF. The CDR3 DNA follows: TGTGCCAGCAGTCCGGGACTAGCGGGAGACGATGAGCAGTTCTTC.

This clonotype showed up many times. The chain uses TRBV27 and TRBJ1-1; no firm D call. The CDR3 is made up of 13 amino acids. CDR1 MNHEY and CDR2 SMNVEV come from the germline V gene (reference sequence). The V and J ends lost 4 bases and 5 bases respectively, with 11 bases between them. The DNA for the CDR3 is TGTGCCAGCAGTTACGGTTTGGGAACTGAAGCTTTCTTT. Translating it yields CASSYGLGTEAFF.

This clonotype was seen many times. The V and J genes are TRBV27 and TRBJ2-3, with TRBD2 matching over 7 bases. The J segment lost 13 bases and the V segment lost 3 bases, leaving 10 bases of the junction unmatched. Germline-derived CDR1 and CDR2 are MNHEY and SMNVEV (reference sequence). The CDR3 loop spans 13 amino acids. The CDR3 region is CASSFPGWEGEYF. In DNA form, the CDR3 reads TGTGCCAGCAGTTTTCCCGGTTGGGAGGGAGAGTATTTT.

This clonotype was counted at least ten times. This rearrangement joins TRBV12-3 or TRBV12-4 to TRBJ2-7; no clear D gene. The CDR3 has 12 residues. The V end lost 6 bases, the J end lost 4 bases, and 10 bases lay between the germline ends. The CDR3 nucleotides read TGTGCCAGCAGCCGCCCGGGTTACGAGCAGTACTTC. Protein: CASSRPGYEQYF.

This clonotype was counted many times. J is TRBJ2-5 and V is TRBV20-1, with D perhaps given as TRBD1 or TRBD2 (5 bases each). Germline CDR1 DFQATT, CDR2 SNEGSKA (reference sequence). V shed 4 bases and J shed 2 bases, with 11 bases lying between them. The CDR3 totals 13 residues. The chain's CDR3 is CSANGDGQETQYF. The CDR3, as DNA: TGCAGTGCTAACGGGGACGGACAAGAGACCCAGTACTTC.

The V gene is TRBV3-1, the J gene TRBJ1-3; D remains ambiguous. CDR1 is LGHDT and CDR2 is YNNKEL in the germline V gene (reference sequence). Deletions cut 1 base from V and 2 bases from J, with 9 bases between. The CDR3 covers 15 residues. The CDR3 loop reads CASSQGRTAGNTIYF. CDR3 DNA: TGTGCCAGCAGCCAAGGACGAACTGCTGGAAACACCATATATTTT.

In its sample, this clonotype was seen many times. The V and J genes are TRBV4-1 and TRBJ2-7, with 11 nucleotides matching TRBD2. V gave up 3 bases and J gave up 1 base; unmatched junction bases: 8. This CDR3 is built from 17 residues. Germline V gene lookup returns CDR1 MGHRA and CDR2 YSYEKL. CDR3 amino acids: CASSHRTTSGISYEQYF. The CDR3 nucleotides read TGCGCCAGCAGCCATCGCACGACTAGCGGGATTTCCTACGAGCAGTACTTC.

This sequence joins TRBV5-1 and TRBJ2-7, with 10 bases matching TRBD2. This CDR3 spans 15 amino acids. Germline CDR1 reads SGHRS; CDR2 reads YFSETQ. Losses at the gene ends were 2 bases for V and 4 bases for J; bases not matched to a gene: 6. CDR3 amino acids: CASSFSGRAEYEQYF. The CDR3 region has the DNA TGCGCCAGCAGCTTCAGCGGGAGGGCCGAGTACGAGCAGTACTTC.

This clonotype came up many times. The rearrangement links TRBV2 to TRBJ2-6; 7 bases agree with TRBD2. The CDR3 is 12 residues long. Germline CDR1 reads SNHLY; CDR2 reads FYNNEI. V was clipped by 8 bases and J by 17 bases; unmatched bases: 12. CDR3 bases: TGTGCCAGCGTTAACGGGGAGGGAGGGTTGACTTTC. Translating gives CASVNGEGGLTF.

Only a few counts were recorded for this clonotype. V and J are TRBV27 and TRBJ2-7; 12 bases are shared with TRBD2. The trim removed 6 bases at V and 6 bases at J, leaving 3 bases unmatched. In germline, CDR1 is MNHEY, CDR2 SMNVEV (reference sequence). There are 13 residues in the CDR3. CDR3 DNA sequence: TGTGCCAGCAGCCCGACTAGCGGGAGCGAGCAGTACTTC. Its translation: CASSPTSGSEQYF.

Ten or more counts support this clonotype. This chain connects TRBV27 to TRBJ1-1; D is unclear. CDR3 size: 16 residues. In germline, CDR1 is MNHEY, CDR2 SMNVEV (reference sequence). Trimming shortened V by 4 bases and J by 5 bases, and 20 bases separated the two germline ends. The CDR3 coding sequence is TGTGCCAGCAGTTCCTATAAACCGGGTAGAGGGACTGAAGCTTTCTTT. It is translated as CASSSYKPGRGTEAFF.

This clonotype was picked up many times. The V gene is TRBV5-8, the J gene TRBJ2-1; 12 nucleotides match TRBD2. V shed 5 bases, J shed 2 bases, and the junction held 8 bases outside the gene matches. There are 17 residues in the CDR3. Germline V gene lookup returns CDR1 SGHTS and CDR2 YDEGEE. The DNA for the CDR3 is TGTGCCAGCAGAGGAGGGCTAGCGGGAGGGCCCTACAATGAGCAGTTCTTC. Its translation is CASRGGLAGGPYNEQFF.

The chain uses TRBV30 and TRBJ1-3, with 11 bases that match TRBD1. Looked up from germline, CDR1 is GTSNPN and CDR2 is SVGIG (reference sequence). Trimming at V came to 3 bases and at J to 5 bases, leaving 15 bases not matched to a gene. The CDR3 has 18 residues. CDR3 in DNA: TGTGCCTGGAGAGGACTTGGACAGGGGGCCTACCAAAGAAACACCATATATTTT. Its protein is CAWRGLGQGAYQRNTIYF.

This clonotype was picked up many times. The V and J genes are TRBV5-1 and TRBJ2-7, with 10 bases fitting TRBD1. The CDR3 extends over 15 amino acids. Germline-derived CDR1 and CDR2 are SGHRS and YFSETQ. The J segment lost 3 bases and the V segment lost 3 bases, leaving 6 bases of the junction unmatched. The CDR3 protein is CASSSGQGVGYEQYF. CDR3 nucleotide sequence: TGCGCCAGCAGCTCTGGACAGGGGGTGGGCTACGAGCAGTACTTC.

This clonotype was observed a single time. The chain has TRBV11-2 and TRBJ2-1, with 13 positions matching TRBD2. Unmatched junction bases numbered 6, after V lost 5 bases and J lost 5 bases. The CDR3 totals 16 residues. Looked up from germline, CDR1 is SGHAT and CDR2 is FQNNGV. CDR3 DNA: TGTGCCAGCAGCCGGGACGGACTAGCGGGAGACAATGAGCAGTTCTTC. Encoded protein: CASSRDGLAGDNEQFF.

This clonotype was counted many times. The chain recombines TRBV7-3 with TRBJ2-2, with a weak D call TRBD1 (6 bases). The V gene's germline CDR1 is SGHTA and CDR2 FQGTGA. The CDR3 sequence is 13 residues long. With 5 bases removed from V and 6 bases from J, the gap between germline ends came to 10 bases. The DNA for the CDR3 is TGTGCCAGCAGCCGTGAGGGGGCCGGGGAGCTGTTTTTT. As protein: CASSREGAGELFF.

Notes on this clonotype: A much larger clone is a single base away; this may be a read error. The chain is built from TRBV6-2 or TRBV6-3 and TRBJ2-5; no clear D gene. Germline values: CDR1 MNHEY, CDR2 SVGEGT. CDR3 length: 14 amino acids. The CDR3 loop reads CVSSTTQSEETQYF. The DNA for the CDR3 is TGTGTCAGCAGTACAACCCAGAGCGAAGAGACCCAGTACTTC.

This rearrangement joins TRBV9 to TRBJ2-2; no firm D call. Germline V gives CDR1 SGDLS, CDR2 YYNGEE. The ends were cut back, 3 bases at V and 7 bases at J, with 16 bases in the middle. This CDR3 has 15 residues. DNA of the CDR3: TGTGCCAGCAGCGGTTCCGGGTCAGTGGGCGGGGAGCTGTTTTTT. It is translated as CASSGSGSVGGELFF. The whole variable domain, remainder taken from reference TRBV9 and TRBJ2-2, is DSGVTQTPKHLITATGQRVTLRCSPRSGDLSVYWYQQSLDQGLQFLIQYYNGEERAKGNILERFSAQQFPDLHSELNLSSLELGDSALYFCASSGSGSVGGELFFGEGSRLTVL.

This clonotype was counted at least ten times. This rearrangement joins TRBV7-9 to TRBJ1-1; a weak D match, TRBD1 (6 bases). Trimming removed 4 bases from V and 4 bases from J, with 13 bases in between. CDR1 SEHNR and CDR2 FQNEAQ come from the germline V gene (reference sequence). The CDR3 spans 14 residues. The CDR3 is CASSWGQFPTEAFF. CDR3 in DNA: TGTGCCAGCAGCTGGGGGCAGTTCCCCACTGAAGCTTTCTTT. The variable domain in full, completed from reference TRBV7-9 and TRBJ1-1, reads DTGVSQNPRHKITKRGQNVTFRCDPISEHNRLYWYRQTLGQGPEFLTYFQNEAQLEKSRLLSDRFSAERPKGSFSTLEIQRTEQGDSAMYLCASSWGQFPTEAFFGQGTRLTVV.

The CDR3 nucleotides are TGTGCCAGCAGTGAAGCTATTGCGGGAGCGGCAGATACGCAGTATTTT. As protein: CASSEAIAGAADTQYF. The rearrangement links TRBV2 to TRBJ2-3; TRBD2 aligns across 7 bases. Trimming at V came to 0 bases and at J to 4 bases, leaving 7 bases not matched to a gene. Germline CDR1 reads SNHLY; CDR2 reads FYNNEI. The CDR3 is 16 residues long.

This clonotype showed up many times. J is TRBJ2-3 and V is TRBV12-3 or TRBV12-4; possibly TRBD1 for D (5 bases). The germline V and J ends were trimmed by 0 bases and 6 bases, with 13 bases remaining between them. The CDR3 spans 15 residues. The CDR3 reads CASSLAGIKGDTQYF. DNA of the CDR3: TGTGCCAGCAGTTTAGCAGGGATTAAGGGGGATACGCAGTATTTT.

At least ten counts were recorded for this clonotype. The chain links TRBV27 to TRBJ2-7; D is unclear. Trimming cost V 8 bases and J 2 bases, with 16 bases left between them. Germline CDR1 MNHEY, CDR2 SMNVEV (reference sequence). The length of the CDR3 is 14 residues. CDR3: CASAVIRETYEQYF. The CDR3, as DNA: TGTGCCAGCGCCGTGATAAGGGAAACCTACGAGCAGTACTTC.

This chain connects TRBV19 to TRBJ2-1, with 9 nucleotides matching TRBD1. Germline V gene lookup returns CDR1 LNHDA and CDR2 SQIVND (reference sequence). The CDR3 has 15 residues. Trimming took 7 bases from V and 9 from J; bases not matched to a gene: 13. The chain's CDR3 is CASTPWGQGQGEQFF. CDR3 bases: TGTGCCAGTACCCCATGGGGACAGGGACAGGGTGAGCAGTTCTTC.

This clonotype came up many times. This chain connects TRBV14 to TRBJ1-2; D not certain. Germline values: CDR1 SGHDN, CDR2 FVKESK. This CDR3 has 13 residues. With 0 bases removed from V and 3 bases from J, the gap between germline ends came to 5 bases. CDR3 amino acids: CASSQESDYGYTF. The CDR3 region has the DNA TGTGCCAGCAGCCAAGAGTCTGACTATGGCTACACCTTC.

This clonotype was detected many times. The chain couples TRBV27 to TRBJ1-2; TRBD1 aligns across 7 bases. The CDR3 has 16 residues. Germline V CDR1 and CDR2: MNHEY, SMNVEV (reference sequence). V trimming: 2 bases; J trimming: 8 bases; junction bases outside the gene matches: 14. For the CDR3, the DNA is TGTGCCAGCAGTTTAGGGGACAGACTTATGTCCTCGGGCTACACCTTC. Translated, it gives CASSLGDRLMSSGYTF.